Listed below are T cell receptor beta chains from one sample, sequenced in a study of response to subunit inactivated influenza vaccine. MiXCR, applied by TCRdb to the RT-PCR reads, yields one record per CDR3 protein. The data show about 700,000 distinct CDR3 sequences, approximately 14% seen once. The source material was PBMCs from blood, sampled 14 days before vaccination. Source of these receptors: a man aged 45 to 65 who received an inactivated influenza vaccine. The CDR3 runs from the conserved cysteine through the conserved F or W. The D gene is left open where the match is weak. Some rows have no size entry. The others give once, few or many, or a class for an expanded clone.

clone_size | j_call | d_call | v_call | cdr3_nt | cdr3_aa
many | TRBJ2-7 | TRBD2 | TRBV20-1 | TGCAGTGCTCCGGATAGCGGGAGAACTTACGAGCAGTACTTC | CSAPDSGRTYEQYF
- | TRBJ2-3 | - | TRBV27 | TGTGCCAGCAGCCCAATGGGGTTTAACACGGGGGCAGATACGCAGTATTTT | CASSPMGFNTGADTQYF
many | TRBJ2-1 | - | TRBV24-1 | TGTGCCACCAGTCGGGCCGGAGGTAGCAATGAGCAGTTCTTC | CATSRAGGSNEQFF
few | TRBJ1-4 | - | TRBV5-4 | TGTGCCAGCAGCACGGGACGGGTTAATGAAAAACTGTTTTTT | CASSTGRVNEKLFF
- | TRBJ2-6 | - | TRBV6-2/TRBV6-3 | TGTGCCAGCACCCGATTGAGGGTAGGCGTCCTGACTTTC | CASTRLRVGVLTF
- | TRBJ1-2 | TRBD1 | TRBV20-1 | TGCAGTGCGCCCGACAGGGAGGACTATGGCTACACCTTC | CSAPDREDYGYTF
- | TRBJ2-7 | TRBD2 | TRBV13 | TGTGCCAGCAAGGCGGGACTAGCGGCCCACGAGCAGTACTTC | CASKAGLAAHEQYF
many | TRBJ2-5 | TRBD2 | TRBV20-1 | TGCAGTGCTAGACCCCAACTTGGGGCTAGCGGGACACAAGAGACCCAGTACTTC | CSARPQLGASGTQETQYF
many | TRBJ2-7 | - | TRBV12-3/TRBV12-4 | TGTGCCAGCAGACGAGGGGAATACGAGCAGTACTTC | CASRRGEYEQYF
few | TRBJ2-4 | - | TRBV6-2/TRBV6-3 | TGTGCCAGCTTCAACGGATTAGCCAAAAACATTCAGTACTTC | CASFNGLAKNIQYF
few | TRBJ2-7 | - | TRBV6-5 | TGTGCCAGCAGAGGGGTCTCCGACGAGCAGTACTTC | CASRGVSDEQYF
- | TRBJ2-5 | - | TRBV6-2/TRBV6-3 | TGTGCCAGCAACTACCCCGGGACGATGGAGACCCAGTACTTC | CASNYPGTMETQYF
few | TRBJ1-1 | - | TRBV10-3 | TGTGCCATCAGCGCTTTCGTGAACACTGAAGCTTTCTTT | CAISAFVNTEAFF
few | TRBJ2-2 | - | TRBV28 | TGTGCCAGCACGTCCGCGAACACCGGGGAGCTGTTTTTT | CASTSANTGELFF
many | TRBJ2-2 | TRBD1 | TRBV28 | TGTGCCAGCGAACAGGGGTACAGGGATTACACCGGGGAGCTGTTTTTT | CASEQGYRDYTGELFF
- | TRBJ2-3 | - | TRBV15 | TGTGCCACCTGGGACCAGCGCACAGATACGCAGTATTTT | CATWDQRTDTQYF
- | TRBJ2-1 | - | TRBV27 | TGTGCCAGCAGTTTTACGCTAGCGAGAAACAATGAGCAGTTCTTC | CASSFTLARNNEQFF
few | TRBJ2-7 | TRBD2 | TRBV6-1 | TGTGCCAGCAGGAACGGACTAGCGGGAACCTACGAGCAGTACTTC | CASRNGLAGTYEQYF
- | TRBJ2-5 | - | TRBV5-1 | TGCGCCAGCAGCTTGGATGGGGATAAAGGAGAGACCCAGTACTTC | CASSLDGDKGETQYF
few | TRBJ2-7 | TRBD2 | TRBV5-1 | TGCGCCAGCAGCGTCCTAGCGGGTAGCTCCTACGAGCAGTACTTC | CASSVLAGSSYEQYF
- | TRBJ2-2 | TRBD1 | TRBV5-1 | TGCGCCAGCAGCGCGGACAGGAGAAACACCGGGGAGCTGTTTTTT | CASSADRRNTGELFF
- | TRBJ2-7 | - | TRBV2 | TGTGCCAGCAGGTACTCTCGGAGGGAAACCTACGAGCAGTACTTC | CASRYSRRETYEQYF
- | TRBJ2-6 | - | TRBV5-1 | TGCGCCAGCAGCTTGGGGTCGGAAGGCTTTGGGGCCAACGTCCTGACTTTC | CASSLGSEGFGANVLTF
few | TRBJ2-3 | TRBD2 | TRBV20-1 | TGCAGTGCTAGAGCGCCGAAGCGGGAGAACACAGATACGCAGTATTTT | CSARAPKRENTDTQYF
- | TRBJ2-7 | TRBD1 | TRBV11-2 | TGTGCCAGCAGCTCGGTCGGGACAGCCAGCCGCGAGCAGTACTTC | CASSSVGTASREQYF
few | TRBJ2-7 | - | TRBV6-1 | TGTGCCAGCAGTAGCACAGGGCACGAGTCCTACGAGCAGTACTTC | CASSSTGHESYEQYF
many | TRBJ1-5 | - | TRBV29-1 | TGCAGCGTTGATATGGGGTCCGGTCAGCCCCAGCATTTT | CSVDMGSGQPQHF
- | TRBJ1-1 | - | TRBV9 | TGTGCCAGCAGCCTACAGAAAAACACTGAAGCTTTCTTT | CASSLQKNTEAFF
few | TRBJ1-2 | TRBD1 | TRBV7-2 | TGTGCCAGCAGCAGGATCCGGGACAGGGGTTCGGATGGCTACACCTTC | CASSRIRDRGSDGYTF
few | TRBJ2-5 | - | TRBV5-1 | TGCGCCAGCTCAGCGGACAGCGCCGAGACCCAGTACTTC | CASSADSAETQYF
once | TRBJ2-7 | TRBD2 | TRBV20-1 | TGCTGTGCTAGAATGCAGCGGGGGGGCTTTCCGTACTACGAGCAGTACTTC | CCARMQRGGFPYYEQYF
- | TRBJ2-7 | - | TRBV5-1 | TGCGCCAGCCGACCACAGGGTCCGTCCCCCCACCAGTACTTC | CASRPQGPSPHQYF
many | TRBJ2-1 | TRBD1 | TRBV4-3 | TGCGCCAGCAGCCAGAACCCGGGACAGGGGGCCGTTGAGCAGTTCTTC | CASSQNPGQGAVEQFF
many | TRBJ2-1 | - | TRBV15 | TGTGCCACCAGCAGCCGGGGTAGCTCCTACAATGAGCAGTTCTTC | CATSSRGSSYNEQFF
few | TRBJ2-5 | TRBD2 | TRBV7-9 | TGTGCCAGCAGCTCCGCGTCCGGGACTAGCGGTCTGGCCCAGTACTTC | CASSSASGTSGLAQYF
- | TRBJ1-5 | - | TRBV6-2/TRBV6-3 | TGTGCCAGCAGTCCCCGTTGGGGATCTAGCAATCAGCCCCAGCATTTT | CASSPRWGSSNQPQHF
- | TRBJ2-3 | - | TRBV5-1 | TGCGCCAGCAGCTTAAGTTACCTAACTACAGATACGCAGTATTTT | CASSLSYLTTDTQYF
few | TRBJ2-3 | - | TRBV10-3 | TGTGCCATCAGTGAGTCATTCCGGGACATTCTCACAGATACGCAGTATTTT | CAISESFRDILTDTQYF
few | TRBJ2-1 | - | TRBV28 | TGTGCCAGCAGGGGAAGATGGGGTGAGCAGTTCTTC | CASRGRWGEQFF
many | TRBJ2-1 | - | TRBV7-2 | TGTGCCAGCAGCTTATTATCAATCGGCAATGAGCAGTTCTTC | CASSLLSIGNEQFF
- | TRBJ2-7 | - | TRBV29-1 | TGCAGCGTTGTAAGGCAGGGGATGACCTACGAGCAGTACTTC | CSVVRQGMTYEQYF
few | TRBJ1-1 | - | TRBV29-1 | TGCAGCGTTGAAGAAGCGCAGCATGGCGCGTCTTTCTTT | CSVEEAQHGASFF
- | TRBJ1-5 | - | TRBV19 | TGTGCCAGTTCGGGACGACGCAATCAGCCCCAGCATTTT | CASSGRRNQPQHF
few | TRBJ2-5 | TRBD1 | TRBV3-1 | TGTGCCAGCAGCCCCCGGGACAGGGGAACGGAGACCCAGTACTTC | CASSPRDRGTETQYF
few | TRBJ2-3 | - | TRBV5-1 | TGCGCCAGCAGCCCGCGGGTAGGGGAGGATACGCAGTATTTT | CASSPRVGEDTQYF
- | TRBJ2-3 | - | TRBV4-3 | TGCGCCAGCAGCCAGACGCCGGGACGGAGCACAGATACGCAGTATTTT | CASSQTPGRSTDTQYF
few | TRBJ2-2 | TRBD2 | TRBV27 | TGTGCCAGCAGTCAAAGACCGGGGCGACTAGCGGGAGGTCGAACCGGGGAGCTGTTTTTT | CASSQRPGRLAGGRTGELFF
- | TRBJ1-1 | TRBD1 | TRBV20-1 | TGCAGTGCTATTCCCGGGACAGGGTATGGTGAAGCTTTCTTT | CSAIPGTGYGEAFF